This T cell receptor (beta chain) was obtained from a study of cytomegalovirus exposure and HLA in healthy donors (dated by TCRdb to about 2017). For the wider study: According to an earlier analysis of a few hundred of the donors, about 179 million T cells yielded 120 million or so unique TCR beta sequences and more than 250 Gb of sequence data. A separate validation cohort of roughly 130 different subjects was used in addition to the approximately 700-subject first cohort. An early release covering some 640 HLA-typed donors comprised around 300 gigabases of sequencing data and tens of millions of unique TCR sequences. A later analysis re-examined previously published TCR beta repertoires from several hundred donors and added high-resolution HLA genotyping to investigate patterns of TCR occurrence. The genetic ancestry cluster associated with self-reported Caucasian donors included 81% of the 398 genotyped donors. The later analysis used no new phenotypic data to find candidate immune exposures, relying instead on TCR beta sequences and their occurrence across donors. Both class I and class II loci were covered by HLA typing, at four-digit resolution. The study combined high-throughput TCR immunosequencing, statistical association of individual TCRs with disease status, and machine learning to predict cytomegalovirus infection status. The study profiled the T cell repertoires of 550 to 700 subjects by immunosequencing and related them to cytomegalovirus serostatus. A later genetic analysis took genome-wide SNP genotypes for about 55% of the roughly 700 donors and used that subset as a discovery cohort. Every repertoire in the discovery cohort had been generated on one and the same sequencing platform. The aim of the study was to test whether cataloging public T cell receptors could identify signatures of past pathogen exposure. To decide whether each TCR beta V gene segment behaved as functional or pseudogenic, an earlier analysis of 587 of the donors relied on high-throughput TCR beta sequencing. Typing coverage varied by locus: roughly 620-640 donors for A, B, C, DRB1 and DQB1; under 550 for DQA1; over 600 for DPA1; some 470 for DPB1. Donor age, sex, ethnicity and CMV serostatus were compiled together with the repertoire data. Across around 400 genotyped donors of the cohort, an average of approximately 240,000 unique TCR beta nucleotide sequences per donor were sequenced, and approximately 17% of those sequences were non-productive. Several DR-DQ haplotypes were handled as single units for association and clustering, since linkage in the cohort was strong.

On the study overall, not on this receptor specifically: According to a later genetic analysis, donors in an Asian-associated ancestry cluster had fewer N-insertions in productive TCRs than the approximately 710-donor mean. Several of the top co-occurrence clusters appeared to be linked to parvovirus B19, influenza, CMV and Epstein-Barr virus, according to a later analysis. Because some donors lacked HLA typing at each locus, the association tests relied only on the typed subset. Most CMV-associated TCR beta chains appeared to be HLA-restricted in a later analysis, and the HLA associations seemed to be driven largely by CMV exposure. In an earlier analysis of approximately 590 of the donors, most TCR beta V segments were observed in productive rearrangements about 90% or about 30% of the time, broadly matching IMGT annotations. An association between a missense DCLRE1C variant and V-gene and J-gene trimming of TCR beta chains was found in a later genetic analysis and replicated in an independent cohort. Roughly 17 rarely observed V segments, including chromosome 9 orphons, were excluded from the earlier analysis of a few hundred of the donors because counts were too low. In a later analysis, HLA-associated TCR beta chains showed more clonal expansion and lower generation probabilities than non-associated chains that were equally common. Correlated functional status among segregating V segments might reflect linkage disequilibrium, but an unknown experimental factor could not be ruled out. According to the authors, the approach could potentially be generalized to other disease states and immunological phenotypes. A further reported finding was that TCR beta sequences accurately predicted the HLA-A and HLA-B alleles for most subjects in the first cohort. While some public TCRs were present in many individuals, most TCR sequences turned up only very rarely across donors. A cluster of highly shared sequence variants was judged likely to be a technical artifact of the sequencing pipeline. A later analysis found that TCR association rates varied across HLA loci, with DRB1 alleles showing the most associated TCRs and HLA-C alleles the fewest. In this cohort, only TCR beta chains were sequenced, and detectable features were limited by the absence of alpha or paired-chain data. A few of the identified cytomegalovirus-associated TCR beta chains were confirmed in vitro to be specific for cytomegalovirus antigens. At a false discovery rate of 0.05, a later analysis linked fewer than 20,000 TCR beta sequences to specific HLA alleles. Immune exposure information for the cohort was limited to CMV serostatus. The classifier was reported to diagnose cytomegalovirus status with high specificity and sensitivity in both the original cohort and the validation cohort. The presence/absence analyses assumed that sequencing depth was roughly uniform across donors, and that assumption may not be true. Some IMGT-functional V segments, including TRBV6-2 and TRBV6-3, could not be told apart with the 87-base-pair reads, so those segments were excluded. The study listed 150 to 200 TCR beta chains as associated with cytomegalovirus. When HLA alleles, especially DR and DQ, strongly co-occurred, attributing TCR associations to individual alleles was difficult.

CDR1 KGHSH and CDR2 LQKENI are derived from the germline V gene. Compared with germline, V lacks 0 bases and J lacks 3 bases; bases without a gene match: 2. The CDR3 starts with the cysteine, ends with the phenylalanine, and has 15 residues. This entry keeps only the CDR3 DNA: 45 bases, framed from base 1. Libraries were prepared through the immunoSEQ multiplex PCR assay. The multiplex PCR relied on a mix of 60 forward primers for TCR Vbeta segments and 13 reverse primers for TCR Jbeta segments. The CDR3 region of rearranged TCR beta genes was amplified from genomic DNA by a multiplex PCR assay. The amplified TCR beta libraries were sequenced on the Illumina HiSeq System as 87-base-pair reads. The paper's data handling went like this. In a later analysis, around 80 million unique TCR beta chains were counted across the 500 to 850 repertoires, and roughly 11 million of these chains were shared by at least two donors. To remove PCR and sequencing errors, raw reads were error-corrected and collapsed into unique sequences using a nearest-neighbor algorithm that merged closely related sequences. To assign V, D and J gene segments, CDR3 sequences were aligned to IMGT reference sequences. For a sequence to be retained, a match of at least six nucleotides was required to both a V gene segment and a J gene segment. Rearrangements were called productive when the CDR3 lacked stop codons and stayed in frame with V and J; all others were non-productive. Following IMGT convention, CDR3 was defined as the stretch from the second conserved V-encoded cysteine up to the conserved J-encoded phenylalanine. In an earlier analysis of some 550 of the donors, sequences lacking an unambiguous match to a single V gene segment were excluded. An earlier analysis of under 750 of the donors called V segments functional above 56.7% productive rearrangements and segregating when the between-donor standard deviation exceeded 5%. To diagnose cytomegalovirus status from the catalog of TCR beta chain sequences, a statistical classification framework was built. In a later analysis, V and J genes were assigned by comparing TCR nucleotide sequences against IMGT/GENE-DB human TR gene sequences. In a later analysis, CDR3 sequences and most-parsimonious VDJ recombination scenarios were assigned using the TCRdist pipeline. In a later analysis, every TCR beta chain was defined by the combination of its CDR3 amino acid sequence and its V-gene family, and reads without a unique V-gene family were dropped. To address suspected cross-contamination and a sequencing artifact, a later analysis removed approximately 600 highly shared, low-generation-probability nucleotide sequences. In a later analysis, a clonal expansion index was calculated for each public chain from normalized within-repertoire ranks of inferred template counts. Generation probabilities in a later analysis came from a VDJ recombination model fitted to out-of-frame rearrangements, and those results were checked against IGoR. A later analysis scored TCR-TCR, TCR-HLA and TCR-CMV co-occurrence with hypergeometric tests, applying a repertoire-size bias correction to TCR pairs. In a later analysis, false discovery rates were estimated by permuting HLA or CMV assignments 20 times. In a later analysis, co-occurring TCRs were grouped using DBSCAN, with TCRdist sequence similarity added in when clustering inside HLA-allele-positive subsets. Repertoires with fewer than 30,000 or more than 120,000 public chains, plus five repertoires with anomalous nucleotide sharing, were excluded from co-occurrence clustering. The table was pulled from immuneACCESS by TCRdb, which kept in-frame rearrangements only. Such tables lose some clones; where checked, under half of the loss comes from unresolved V genes, and the rest has no known cause. Clone size and the V and J calls come from that table; the DNA yielded D and trimming. This sample gives almost 200,000 clones in total; around 79% of them show up just once. The top ten clones comprise more than 0.35% of the sample.

This clone was counted only a few times. Its binding antigen is unknown. Base qualities are not provided; no much larger clone lies one nucleotide away. The cohort was made up of around 720 healthy bone marrow donors. At the time of sampling, all cohort members were nominally healthy, though unrecorded immune exposures were likely present. The donor tested CMV seropositive and was one of the 289 seropositive cohort members. Every donor gave a peripheral blood sample, and the peripheral blood mononuclear cells from that sample were used for TCR beta sequencing. Genomic DNA was extracted from the blood cell samples with the Qiagen DNeasy Blood Extraction Kit.

The sequence was obtained from a male donor in good health and CMV-seropositive. Here the chain combines TRBV18 and TRBJ2-3; a stretch of 8 junction bases matches TRBD2. The sequenced sample consisted of PBMCs. The DNA is TGTGCCAGCTCACCACCGAGCGGGGGTACAGATACGCAGTATTTT. It codes for CASSPPSGGTDTQYF.